These 21 T cell receptor beta chains came from one sample sequenced in a study of CD8+CD57+ T cells in acquired aplastic anemia. Before being chosen for sequencing, patients had shown CD8+CD57+ cell expansion by flow cytometry. TCR beta VDJ and CDR3 were profiled, and genomic DNA was the template. In TCRdb, the reads were re-called with MiXCR into one record per CDR3 protein. This table has 450,000 to 550,000 distinct CDR3 sequences, roughly 34% appearing once. The sample comprised sorted CD4+, CD8+, or CD8+CD57+ T cells (not recorded which) from PBMCs. The receptors originated from a human donor with aplastic anemia.

The chain joins TRBV5-2 to TRBJ2-2; TRBD2, as called in the table, went unchecked against the DNA. TRBV5-2 is a listed pseudogene. The CDR3 runs 16 residues. As DNA, the CDR3 is TGTGCCAGCACCTTGATCCCAGCGGGTAACACCGGGGAGCTGTTTTTT. It specifies CASTLIPAGNTGELFF.

The chain is built from TRBV10-3 and TRBJ1-2, with a tentative D call TRBD1 (6 bases). Per germline, CDR1 ENHRY and CDR2 SYGVKD. The CDR3 has 12 amino acids. Trimming removed 10 bases from V and 8 bases from J, with 17 bases in between. Written as DNA, the CDR3 is TGTGCCAGCAGCGGGGGCTACGGAGGCTACACCTTC. Protein: CASSGGYGGYTF.

As regards this clonotype: Possible read error: a much larger clone is one base away. This chain connects TRBV29-1 to TRBJ2-7, with TRBD1 identical over 7 bases. This CDR3 has 14 amino acids. Germline CDR1 is SQVTM and CDR2 is ANQGSEA. In DNA, the CDR3 is TGCAGTTCGGGACGGACAGGCATTTACAATGAGCAGTACTTC. It specifies CSSGRTGIYNEQYF.

The chain uses TRBV29-1 and TRBJ2-3, with TRBD1 as a possible D gene (6 bases). The CDR3 contains 14 residues. V was cut by 5 bases and J by 6 bases, with 18 bases left in between. Germline assignment: CDR1 SQVTM and CDR2 ANQGSEA. The CDR3: CSVIRDIISDTQYF. In DNA form, the CDR3 reads TGCAGCGTTATCCGGGACATTATTTCGGATACGCAGTATTTT.

V usage is TRBV5-1 and J usage is TRBJ2-7; 8 bases align to TRBD1. This CDR3 spans 14 amino acids. Germline V gene data show CDR1 as SGHRS and CDR2 as YFSETQ. Trimming removed 7 bases from V and 1 base from J; junction bases left unmatched: 7. CDR3 in amino acids: CASVAGTGSYEQYF. CDR3 DNA: TGCGCCAGCGTTGCCGGGACAGGATCCTACGAGCAGTACTTC. The full variable domain, in which reference TRBV5-1 and TRBJ2-7 provide the parts outside the CDR3, is KAGVTQTPRYLIKTRGQQVTLSCSPISGHRSVSWYQQTPGQGLQFLFEYFSETQRNKGNFPGRFSGRQFSNSRSEMNVSTLELGDSALYLCASVAGTGSYEQYFGPGTRLTVT.

This chain links TRBV11-2 with TRBJ2-2, with 9 bases identical to TRBD1. The ends lost 2 bases at V and 6 bases at J; junction bases unmatched: 7. CDR3 length: 16 residues. The germline V gene has CDR1 SGHAT and CDR2 FQNNGV. The CDR3: CASSLTGTGYSGELFF. CDR3 DNA: TGTGCCAGCAGCTTAACCGGGACAGGGTACTCCGGGGAGCTGTTTTTT.

The chain employs TRBV2 and TRBJ1-6; D gene unclear. V was pared by 2 bases and J by 8 bases, with 10 bases between. The CDR3 consists of 14 residues. Looked up from germline, CDR1 is SNHLY and CDR2 is FYNNEI. CDR3 coding DNA: TGTGCCAGCAGTGAAAAGTTGCTAGATTCACCCCTCCACTTT. Translating it yields CASSEKLLDSPLHF.

This clonotype came up many times. This chain joins TRBV19 and TRBJ1-1, with a tentative D call TRBD1 (6 bases). Germline V gene sequence: CDR1 LNHDA, CDR2 SQIVND (reference sequence). The CDR3 totals 13 residues. Trimming took 6 bases from V and 3 from J, leaving 11 bases between them. The DNA for the CDR3 is TGTGCCAGTAGATGGGCAGGGGACACTGAAGCTTTCTTT. It is translated as CASRWAGDTEAFF.

The V call is TRBV6-1, the J call TRBJ1-2, with D perhaps TRBD1 (6 bases). The V and J ends lost 5 bases and 7 bases respectively, with 20 bases between them. CDR1 is MNHNS, CDR2 SASEGT, per germline. The CDR3 extends over 15 amino acids. CDR3 coding DNA: TGTGCCAGCAGTAAACAGGGCATTAATTTACTTGGCTACACCTTC. This sequence encodes CASSKQGINLLGYTF.

The rearrangement uses TRBV15 and TRBJ1-1; D might be TRBD1 (6 bases). CDR1 and CDR2 (germline): LNHNV, YYDKDF (reference sequence). CDR3 size: 16 residues. V was cut by 3 bases and J by 3 bases, with 17 bases left in between. The CDR3 sequence is CATSSPTRGGDTEAFF. Written as DNA, the CDR3 is TGTGCCACCAGCAGCCCGACCAGGGGAGGGGACACTGAAGCTTTCTTT.

The sample holds many counts of this clonotype. CDR3 amino acids: CASSLEGWFYNSPLHF. As DNA, the CDR3 is TGTGCCAGCAGCTTAGAAGGTTGGTTCTATAATTCACCCCTCCACTTT. The chain combines TRBV7-4 with TRBJ1-6, with D hard to call. The CDR3 length is 16 residues. From germline, CDR1 is SGHVT and CDR2 SQSDAQ. Trimming stripped 1 base from V and 3 bases from J, with 10 bases between.

The chain combines TRBV6-1 with TRBJ1-6, with D unresolved. There are 13 residues in the CDR3. V dropped 4 bases and J dropped 11 bases, with 12 bases sitting between them. Looked up from germline, CDR1 is MNHNS and CDR2 is SASEGT. The CDR3 DNA sequence: TGTGCCAGCAGTGTAGCAAAAAGTCCACCCCTCCACTTT. Translating gives CASSVAKSPPLHF.

The V and J genes are TRBV9 and TRBJ1-1; D remains ambiguous. Germline V CDR1 and CDR2: SGDLS, YYNGEE. V lost 1 base and J lost 2, with 6 bases in between. The CDR3 is made up of 13 amino acids. CDR3 DNA: TGTGCCAGCAGCGTACGTGATAACACTGAAGCTTTCTTT. Its translation: CASSVRDNTEAFF. Using reference TRBV9 and TRBJ1-1 for the parts outside the CDR3, the full variable domain is DSGVTQTPKHLITATGQRVTLRCSPRSGDLSVYWYQQSLDQGLQFLIQYYNGEERAKGNILERFSAQQFPDLHSELNLSSLELGDSALYFCASSVRDNTEAFFGQGTRLTVV.

This clonotype came up a few times. V and J are TRBV7-9 and TRBJ1-1; the D gene is possibly TRBD1 (6 bases). Trimming removed 3 bases from V and 5 bases from J, with 13 bases in between. CDR1 is SEHNR, CDR2 FQNEAQ, per germline (reference sequence). This CDR3 has 14 residues. For the CDR3, the DNA is TGTGCCAGCAGCTTTGGGGGGCGCGTGACTGAAGCTTTCTTT. Translating gives CASSFGGRVTEAFF.

This sequence joins TRBV5-1 and TRBJ2-7; TRBD2 matches 8 bases. Germline CDR1 is SGHRS and CDR2 is YFSETQ. The CDR3 has 15 residues. V shed 3 bases and J 6 bases; nucleotides not matched to a gene: 11. CDR3 region: CASSWTGTSGPEQYF. For the CDR3, the DNA is TGCGCCAGCAGCTGGACCGGGACTAGTGGTCCCGAGCAGTACTTC.

The chain couples TRBV16 to TRBJ1-1; 7 positions agree with TRBD1. V trimming: 0 bases; J trimming: 1 base; junction bases outside the gene matches: 8. The CDR3 is 17 residues long. Germline loops: CDR1 KGHSY, CDR2 FQNENV. The CDR3 region has the DNA TGTGCCAGCAGCCAATCTCGGGGGGGACAGCCGAACACTGAAGCTTTCTTT. Translation: CASSQSRGGQPNTEAFF.

This clonotype was detected ten times or more. The chain employs TRBV7-2 and TRBJ1-5, with a weak D call TRBD1 (6 bases). Germline V gives CDR1 SGHTA, CDR2 FQGNSA. Trimming took 1 base from V and 3 from J, leaving 13 bases between them. The CDR3 has 16 amino acids. The CDR3 nucleotides read TGTGCCAGCAGCTTAGGGCTCGGGGGGCCCAATCAGCCCCAGCATTTT. It yields the protein CASSLGLGGPNQPQHF.

Comments on this clonotype: A read error may explain this, as a much larger clone is one base away. The final CDR3 position lacks the conserved phenylalanine or tryptophan, pointing to a likely read error. J is TRBJ1-2 and V is TRBV12-3 or TRBV12-4; D is undetermined. The CDR3 is 13 amino acids. The CDR3 sequence: CASSLEAGYGYTS. CDR3 nucleotide sequence: TGTGCCAGCAGCTTAGAGGCAGGCTATGGCTACACCTCC.

This clonotype was seen a handful of times. This rearrangement joins TRBV12-5 to TRBJ1-3; 11 nucleotides line up with TRBD1. Germline CDR1 LGHNT, CDR2 FRNRAP. This CDR3 is built from 18 residues. V gave up 0 bases and J gave up 6 bases; unmatched junction bases: 10. The CDR3, as DNA: TGTGCTAGTGGTTTGGTATTGGGACAGGGGGTTTTGGCAAACACCATATATTTT. It specifies CASGLVLGQGVLANTIYF.

The chain recombines TRBV20-1 with TRBJ1-2; TRBD1 matches 7 bases. CDR1 and CDR2 (germline): DFQATT, SNEGSKA (reference sequence). J lost 2 bases, V lost 5 bases, and 8 bases had no gene match. The CDR3 has 14 residues. The DNA of the CDR3 is TGCAGTGCTCAAAAACAGGGGCCCAACTATGGCTACACCTTC. It yields the protein CSAQKQGPNYGYTF.

This clonotype was seen only a few times. The chain's CDR3 is CASSLQSYSGNTIYF. In DNA form, the CDR3 reads TGTGCCAGCAGCTTACAGAGTTACTCTGGAAACACCATATATTTT. The chain is built from TRBV7-2 and TRBJ1-3; D unclear. CDR1 SGHTA and CDR2 FQGNSA come from the germline V gene. The CDR3 is 15 amino acids. The V and J ends lost 2 bases and 0 bases respectively, with 8 bases between them.